This T cell receptor beta chain was sequenced in a study of T cell changes during pregnancy in multiple sclerosis. The V segment lost 3 bases and the J segment 2 bases; nucleotides outside the gene matches: 4. This CDR3 spans 15 amino acids. Germline-derived CDR1 and CDR2 are MNHEY and SMNVEV (reference sequence). This clone was counted a single time. This table comes from immunoSEQ multiplex PCR, and its TCRdb copy is limited to in-frame clones, with some not included. The data hold 60,000 or so clones, with around nine tenths observed a single time. V usage is TRBV27 and J usage is TRBJ1-2; 9 bases are a match to TRBD1. The source of this sequence is a human donor whose cells served as feeder cells for cultures in a pregnancy study. What was sequenced was peripheral blood from another person, used as feeder cells. The CDR3 sequence: CASSFADRGNYGYTF. The CDR3 DNA follows: TGTGCCAGCAGTTTCGCAGACAGGGGGAACTATGGCTACACCTTC.